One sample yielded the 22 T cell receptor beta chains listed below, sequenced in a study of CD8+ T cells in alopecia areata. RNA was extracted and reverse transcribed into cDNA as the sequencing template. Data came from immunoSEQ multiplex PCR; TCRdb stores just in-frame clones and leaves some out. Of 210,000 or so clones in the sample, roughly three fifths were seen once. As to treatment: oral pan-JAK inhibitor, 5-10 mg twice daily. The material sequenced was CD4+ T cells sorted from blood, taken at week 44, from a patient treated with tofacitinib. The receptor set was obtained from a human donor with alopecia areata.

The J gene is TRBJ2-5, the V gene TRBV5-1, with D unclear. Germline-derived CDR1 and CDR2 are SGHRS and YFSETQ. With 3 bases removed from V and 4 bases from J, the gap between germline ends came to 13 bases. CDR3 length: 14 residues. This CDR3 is CASSSVGISETQYF. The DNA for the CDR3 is TGCGCCAGCAGCTCCGTGGGGATTTCAGAGACCCAGTACTTC.

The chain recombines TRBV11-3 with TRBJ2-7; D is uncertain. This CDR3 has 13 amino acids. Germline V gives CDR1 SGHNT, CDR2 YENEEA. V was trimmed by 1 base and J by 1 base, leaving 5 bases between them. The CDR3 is CASSLGDSYEQYF. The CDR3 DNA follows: TGTGCCAGCAGCTTAGGTGATTCCTACGAGCAGTACTTC.

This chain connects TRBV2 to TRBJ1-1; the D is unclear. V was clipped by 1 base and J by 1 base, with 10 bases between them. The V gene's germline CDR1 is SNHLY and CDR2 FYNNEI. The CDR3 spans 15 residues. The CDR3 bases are TGTGCCAGCAGTGAAGAAGCACCCCAGAACACTGAAGCTTTCTTT. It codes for CASSEEAPQNTEAFF.

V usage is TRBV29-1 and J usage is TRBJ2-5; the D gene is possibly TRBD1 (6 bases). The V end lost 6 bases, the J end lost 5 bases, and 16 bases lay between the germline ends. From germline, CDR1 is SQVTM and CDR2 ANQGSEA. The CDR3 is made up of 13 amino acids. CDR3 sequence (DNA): TGCAGCGTAACCACAGGGTCGGGGGAGACCCAGTACTTC. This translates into CSVTTGSGETQYF. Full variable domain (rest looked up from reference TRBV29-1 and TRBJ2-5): SAVISQKPSRDICQRGTSLTIQCQVDSQVTMMFWYRQQPGQSLTLIATANQGSEATYESGFVIDKFPISRPNLTFSTLTVSNMSPEDSSIYLCSVTTGSGETQYFGPGTRLLVL.

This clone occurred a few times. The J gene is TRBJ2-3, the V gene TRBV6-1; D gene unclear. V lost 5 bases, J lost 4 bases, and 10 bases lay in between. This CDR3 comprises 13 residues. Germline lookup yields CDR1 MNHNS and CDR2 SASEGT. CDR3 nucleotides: TGTGCCAGCAGTCTGGGAAACGCAGATACGCAGTATTTT. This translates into CASSLGNADTQYF.

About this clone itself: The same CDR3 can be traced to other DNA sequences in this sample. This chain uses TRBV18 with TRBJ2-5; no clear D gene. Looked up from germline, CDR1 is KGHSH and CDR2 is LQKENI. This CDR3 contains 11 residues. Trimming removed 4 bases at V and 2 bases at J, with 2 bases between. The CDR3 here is CASSLQETQYF. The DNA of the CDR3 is TGTGCCAGCTCACTACAAGAGACCCAGTACTTC.

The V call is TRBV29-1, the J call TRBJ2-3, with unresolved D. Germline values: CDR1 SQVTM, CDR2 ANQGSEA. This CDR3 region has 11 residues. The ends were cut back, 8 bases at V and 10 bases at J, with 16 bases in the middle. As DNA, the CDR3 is TGCAGCACCTACACAGCACCGGCGCAGTATTTT. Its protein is CSTYTAPAQYF.

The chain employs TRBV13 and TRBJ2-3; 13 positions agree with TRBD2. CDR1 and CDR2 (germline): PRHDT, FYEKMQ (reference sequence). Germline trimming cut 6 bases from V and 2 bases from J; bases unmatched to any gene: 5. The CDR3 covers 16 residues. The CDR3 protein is CASRGTSGTYTDTQYF. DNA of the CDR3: TGTGCCAGCAGGGGGACTAGCGGGACCTACACAGATACGCAGTATTTT. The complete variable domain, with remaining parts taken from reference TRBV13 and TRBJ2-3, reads AAGVIQSPRHLIKEKRETATLKCYPIPRHDTVYWYQQGPGQDPQFLISFYEKMQSDKGSIPDRFSAQQFSDYHSELNMSSLELGDSALYFCASRGTSGTYTDTQYFGPGTRLTVL.

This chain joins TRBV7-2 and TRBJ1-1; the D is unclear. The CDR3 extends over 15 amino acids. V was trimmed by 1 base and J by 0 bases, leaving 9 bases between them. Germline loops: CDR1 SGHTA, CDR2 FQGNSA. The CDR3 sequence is CASSLGHSLNTEAFF. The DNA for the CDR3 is TGTGCCAGCAGCTTAGGGCACTCCTTGAACACTGAAGCTTTCTTT.

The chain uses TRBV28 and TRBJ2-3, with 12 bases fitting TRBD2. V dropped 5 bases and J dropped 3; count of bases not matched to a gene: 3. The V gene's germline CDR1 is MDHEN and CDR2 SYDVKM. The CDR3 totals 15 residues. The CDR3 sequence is CASSTSGGSTDTQYF. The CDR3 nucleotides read TGTGCCAGCAGTACTAGCGGGGGGAGTACAGATACGCAGTATTTT.

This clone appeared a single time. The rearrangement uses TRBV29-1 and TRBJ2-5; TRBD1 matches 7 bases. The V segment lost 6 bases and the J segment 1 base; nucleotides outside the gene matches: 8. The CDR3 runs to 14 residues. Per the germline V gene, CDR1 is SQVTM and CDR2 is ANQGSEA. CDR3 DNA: TGCAGCGTCGCCGGGACAGTCCTCCAAGAGACCCAGTACTTC. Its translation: CSVAGTVLQETQYF.

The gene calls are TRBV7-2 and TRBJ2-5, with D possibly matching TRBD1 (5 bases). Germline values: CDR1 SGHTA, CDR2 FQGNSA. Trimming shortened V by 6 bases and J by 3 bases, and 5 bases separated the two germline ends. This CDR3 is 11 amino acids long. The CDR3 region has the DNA TGTGCCAGCAGGACAGAAGAGACCCAGTACTTC. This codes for CASRTEETQYF.

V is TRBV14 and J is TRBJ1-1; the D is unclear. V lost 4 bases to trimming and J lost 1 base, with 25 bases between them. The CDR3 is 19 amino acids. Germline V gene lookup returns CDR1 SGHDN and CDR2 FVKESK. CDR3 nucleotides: TGTGCCAGCAGCCGGGCGGCCGTAATAAGCAGGTTCGGGAACACTGAAGCTTTCTTT. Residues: CASSRAAVISRFGNTEAFF.

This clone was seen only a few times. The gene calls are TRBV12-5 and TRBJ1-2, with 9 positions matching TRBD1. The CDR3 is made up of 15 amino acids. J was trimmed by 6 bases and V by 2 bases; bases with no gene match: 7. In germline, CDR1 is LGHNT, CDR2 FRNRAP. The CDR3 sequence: CASGLRRGQGNGYTF. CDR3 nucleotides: TGTGCTAGTGGTTTGAGAAGAGGACAGGGGAATGGCTACACCTTC. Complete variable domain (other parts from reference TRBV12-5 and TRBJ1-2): DARVTQTPRHKVTEMGQEVTMRCQPILGHNTVFWYRQTMMQGLELLAYFRNRAPLDDSGMPKDRFSAEMPDATLATLKIQPSEPRDSAVYFCASGLRRGQGNGYTFGSGTRLTVV.

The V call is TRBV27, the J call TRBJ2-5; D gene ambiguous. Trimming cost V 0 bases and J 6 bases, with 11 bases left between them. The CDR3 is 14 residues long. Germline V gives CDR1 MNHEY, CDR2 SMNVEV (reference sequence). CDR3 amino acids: CASSLSIGQKTQYF. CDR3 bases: TGTGCCAGCAGTTTATCGATCGGGCAGAAGACCCAGTACTTC.

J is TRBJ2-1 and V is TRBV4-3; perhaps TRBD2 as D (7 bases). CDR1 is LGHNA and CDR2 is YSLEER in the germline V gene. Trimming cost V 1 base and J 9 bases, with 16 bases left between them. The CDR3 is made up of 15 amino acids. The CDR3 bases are TGCGCCAGCAGCCAAGGAGGTGCGGGGGCCTTTGAGCAGTTCTTC. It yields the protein CASSQGGAGAFEQFF.

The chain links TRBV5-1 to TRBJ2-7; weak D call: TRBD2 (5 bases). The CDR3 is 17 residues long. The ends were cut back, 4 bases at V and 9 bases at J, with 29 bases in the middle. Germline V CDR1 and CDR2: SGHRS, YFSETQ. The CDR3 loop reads CASSLSPTGMNSLGQYF. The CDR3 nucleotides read TGCGCCAGCAGCCTTTCTCCAACCGGGATGAATTCCTTGGGGCAGTACTTC.

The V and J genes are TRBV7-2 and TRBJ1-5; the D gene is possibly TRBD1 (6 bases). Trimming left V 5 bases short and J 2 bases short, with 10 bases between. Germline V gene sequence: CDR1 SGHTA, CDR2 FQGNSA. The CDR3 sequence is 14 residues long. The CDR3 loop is CASSARQGNQPQHF. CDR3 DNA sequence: TGTGCCAGCAGCGCCCGACAGGGCAATCAGCCCCAGCATTTT.

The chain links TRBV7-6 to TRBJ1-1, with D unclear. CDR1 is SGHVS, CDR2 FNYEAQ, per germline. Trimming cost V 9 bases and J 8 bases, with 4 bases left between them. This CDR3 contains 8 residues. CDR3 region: CARDEAFF. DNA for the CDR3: TGTGCCAGAGACGAAGCTTTCTTT.

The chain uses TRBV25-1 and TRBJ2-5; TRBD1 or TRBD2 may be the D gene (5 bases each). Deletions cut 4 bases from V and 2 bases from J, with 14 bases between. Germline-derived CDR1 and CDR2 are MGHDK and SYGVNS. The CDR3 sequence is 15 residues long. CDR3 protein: CASSAPRGVQETQYF. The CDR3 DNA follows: TGTGCCAGCAGTGCCCCACGGGGCGTACAAGAGACCCAGTACTTC. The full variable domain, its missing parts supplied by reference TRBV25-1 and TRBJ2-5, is EADIYQTPRYLVIGTGKKITLECSQTMGHDKMYWYQQDPGMELHLIHYSYGVNSTEKGDLSSESTVSRIRTEHFPLTLESARPSHTSQYLCASSAPRGVQETQYFGPGTRLLVL.

The CDR3 coding sequence is TGCGCCAGCAGTGTGGCCGGGGAGCTGTTTTTT. Translating gives CASSVAGELFF. This chain connects TRBV10-2 to TRBJ2-2; D unclear. The germline V gene encodes CDR1 WSHSY and CDR2 SAAADI. V was cut by 4 bases and J by 6 bases, with 3 bases left in between. This CDR3 has 11 amino acids.

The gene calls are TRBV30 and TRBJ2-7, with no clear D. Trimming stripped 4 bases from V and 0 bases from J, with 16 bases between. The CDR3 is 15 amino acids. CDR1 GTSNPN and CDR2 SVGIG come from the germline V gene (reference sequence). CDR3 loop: CAWIEKHSLSYEQYF. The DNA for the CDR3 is TGTGCCTGGATCGAGAAACATTCCCTCTCCTACGAGCAGTACTTC.